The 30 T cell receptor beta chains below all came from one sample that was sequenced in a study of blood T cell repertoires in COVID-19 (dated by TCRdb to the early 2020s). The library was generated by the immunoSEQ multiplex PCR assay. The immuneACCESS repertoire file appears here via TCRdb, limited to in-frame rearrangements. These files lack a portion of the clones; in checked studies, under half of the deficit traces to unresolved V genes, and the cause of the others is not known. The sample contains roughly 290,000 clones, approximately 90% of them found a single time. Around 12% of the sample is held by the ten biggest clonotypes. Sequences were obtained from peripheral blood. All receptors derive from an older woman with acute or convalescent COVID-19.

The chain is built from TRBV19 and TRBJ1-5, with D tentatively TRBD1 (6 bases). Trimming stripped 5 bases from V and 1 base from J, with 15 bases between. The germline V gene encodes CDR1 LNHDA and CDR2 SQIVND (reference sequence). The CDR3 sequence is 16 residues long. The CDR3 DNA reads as TGTGCCAGTAGTTCCCGGCGGGGGGCGAGCAATCAGCCCCAGCATTTT. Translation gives CASSSRRGASNQPQHF.

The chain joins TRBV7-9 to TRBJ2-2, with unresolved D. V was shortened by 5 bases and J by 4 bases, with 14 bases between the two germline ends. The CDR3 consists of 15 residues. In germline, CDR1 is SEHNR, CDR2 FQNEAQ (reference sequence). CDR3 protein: CASSAGLTGTGELFF. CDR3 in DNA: TGTGCCAGCAGCGCCGGGTTAACGGGCACCGGGGAGCTGTTTTTT.

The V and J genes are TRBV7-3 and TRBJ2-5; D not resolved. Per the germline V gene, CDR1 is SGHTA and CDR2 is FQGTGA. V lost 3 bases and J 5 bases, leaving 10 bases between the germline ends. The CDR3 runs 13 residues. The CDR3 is CASSFGRWETQYF. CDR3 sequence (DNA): TGTGCCAGCAGCTTTGGCCGTTGGGAGACCCAGTACTTC.

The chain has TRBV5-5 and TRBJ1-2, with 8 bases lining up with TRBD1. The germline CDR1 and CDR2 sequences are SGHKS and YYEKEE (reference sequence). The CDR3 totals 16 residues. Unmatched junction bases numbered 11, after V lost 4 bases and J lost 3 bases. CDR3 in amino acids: CASSNRQGPSDYGYTF. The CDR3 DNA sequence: TGTGCCAGCAGCAATAGACAGGGGCCCTCTGACTATGGCTACACCTTC. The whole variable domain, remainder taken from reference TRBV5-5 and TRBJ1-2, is DAGVTQSPTHLIKTRGQQVTLRCSPISGHKSVSWYQQVLGQGPQFIFQYYEKEERGRGNFPDRFSARQFPNYSSELNVNALLLGDSALYLCASSNRQGPSDYGYTFGSGTRLTVV.

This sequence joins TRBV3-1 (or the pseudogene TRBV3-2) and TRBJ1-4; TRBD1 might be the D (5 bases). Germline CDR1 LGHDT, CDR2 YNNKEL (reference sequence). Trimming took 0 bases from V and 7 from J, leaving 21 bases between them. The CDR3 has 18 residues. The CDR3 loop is CASSQDFLGGEGGEKLFF. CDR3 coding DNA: TGTGCCAGCAGCCAAGATTTCCTGGGGGGGGAAGGCGGTGAAAAACTGTTTTTT.

CDR3 in DNA: TGTGCCAGCAGTGAAGAGCGGGGCCCCAGGGACGAGCAGTACTTC. This codes for CASSEERGPRDEQYF. This chain joins TRBV6-1 and TRBJ2-7; 7 nucleotides line up with TRBD2. From germline, CDR1 is MNHNS and CDR2 SASEGT. The trim removed 1 base at V and 5 bases at J, leaving 8 bases unmatched. The CDR3 sequence is 15 residues long.

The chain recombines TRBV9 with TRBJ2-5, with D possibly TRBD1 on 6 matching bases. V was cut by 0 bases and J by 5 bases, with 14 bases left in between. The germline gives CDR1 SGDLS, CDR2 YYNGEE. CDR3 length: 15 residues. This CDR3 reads CASSVGAGAGETQYF. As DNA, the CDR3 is TGTGCCAGCAGCGTAGGGGCAGGGGCCGGGGAGACCCAGTACTTC.

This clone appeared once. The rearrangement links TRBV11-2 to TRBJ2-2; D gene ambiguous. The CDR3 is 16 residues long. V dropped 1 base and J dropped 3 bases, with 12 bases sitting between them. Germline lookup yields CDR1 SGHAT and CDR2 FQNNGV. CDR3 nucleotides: TGTGCCAGCAGCTTAGGGCTTCCAAGTGACACCGGGGAGCTGTTTTTT. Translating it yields CASSLGLPSDTGELFF.

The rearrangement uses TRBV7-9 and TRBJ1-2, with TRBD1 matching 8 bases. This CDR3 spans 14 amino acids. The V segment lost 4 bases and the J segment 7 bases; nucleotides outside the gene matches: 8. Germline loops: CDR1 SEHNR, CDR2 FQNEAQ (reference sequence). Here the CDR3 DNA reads TGTGCCAGCAGCTACGACAGGGGAGGAGGTGGCTACACCTTC. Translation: CASSYDRGGGGYTF.

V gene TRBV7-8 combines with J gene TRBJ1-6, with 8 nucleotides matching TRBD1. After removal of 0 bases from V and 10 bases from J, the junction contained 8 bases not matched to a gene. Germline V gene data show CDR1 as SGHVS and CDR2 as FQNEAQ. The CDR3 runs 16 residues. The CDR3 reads CASSLALGTGRSPLHF. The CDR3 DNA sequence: TGTGCCAGCAGCTTAGCCTTGGGGACAGGACGATCACCCCTCCACTTT.

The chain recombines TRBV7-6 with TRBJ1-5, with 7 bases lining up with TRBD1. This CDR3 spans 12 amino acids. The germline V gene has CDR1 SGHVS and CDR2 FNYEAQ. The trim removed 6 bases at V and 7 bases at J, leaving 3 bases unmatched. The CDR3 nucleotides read TGTGCCAGCAGTCCAGGGGGGCAGCCCCAGCATTTT. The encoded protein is CASSPGGQPQHF.

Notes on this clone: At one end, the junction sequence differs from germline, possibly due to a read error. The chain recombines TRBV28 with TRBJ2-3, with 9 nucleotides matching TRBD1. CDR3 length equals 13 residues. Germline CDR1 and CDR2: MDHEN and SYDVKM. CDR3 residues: CASSVTGTGTTNF. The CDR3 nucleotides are TGTGCCAGCAGCGTGACTGGGACAGGGACCACGAATTTT.

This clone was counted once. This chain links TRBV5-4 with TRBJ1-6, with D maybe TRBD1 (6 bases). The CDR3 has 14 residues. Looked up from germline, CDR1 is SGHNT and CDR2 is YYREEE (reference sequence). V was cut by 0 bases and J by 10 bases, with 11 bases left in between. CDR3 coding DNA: TGTGCCAGCAGCTTGGGTGGGGGCAACTCACCCCTCCACTTT. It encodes CASSLGGGNSPLHF.

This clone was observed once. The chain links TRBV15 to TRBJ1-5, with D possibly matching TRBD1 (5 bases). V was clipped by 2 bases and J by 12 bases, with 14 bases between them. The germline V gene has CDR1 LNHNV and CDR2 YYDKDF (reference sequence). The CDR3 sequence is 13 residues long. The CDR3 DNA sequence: TGTGCCACCAGCAGACTCCAGGGCCAGGGCCAGCATTTT. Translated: CATSRLQGQGQHF.

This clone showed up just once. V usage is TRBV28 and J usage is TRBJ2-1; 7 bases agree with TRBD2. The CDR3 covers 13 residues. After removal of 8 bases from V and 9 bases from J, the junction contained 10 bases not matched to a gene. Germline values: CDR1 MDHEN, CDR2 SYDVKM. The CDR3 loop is CASSLGRESEQFF. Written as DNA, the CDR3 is TGTGCCAGCTCCTTGGGGCGGGAGAGTGAGCAGTTCTTC.

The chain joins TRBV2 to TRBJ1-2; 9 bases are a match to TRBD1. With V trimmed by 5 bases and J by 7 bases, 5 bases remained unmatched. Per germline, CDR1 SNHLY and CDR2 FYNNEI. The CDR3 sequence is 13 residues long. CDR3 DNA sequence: TGTGCCAGCAGTCCACAGGGGGCAGGTGGCTACACCTTC. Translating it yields CASSPQGAGGYTF.

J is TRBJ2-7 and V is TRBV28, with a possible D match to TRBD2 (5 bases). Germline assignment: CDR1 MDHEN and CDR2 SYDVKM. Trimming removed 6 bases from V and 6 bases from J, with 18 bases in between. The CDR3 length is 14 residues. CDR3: CASRVGDLRGEQYF. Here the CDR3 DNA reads TGTGCCAGCAGAGTGGGAGATTTACGAGGCGAGCAGTACTTC.

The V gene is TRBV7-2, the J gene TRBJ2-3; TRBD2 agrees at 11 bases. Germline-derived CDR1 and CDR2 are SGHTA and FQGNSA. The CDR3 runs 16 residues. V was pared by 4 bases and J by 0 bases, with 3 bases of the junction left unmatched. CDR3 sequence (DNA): TGTGCCAGCAGCTCACTAGCGGGGGCAAGCACAGATACGCAGTATTTT. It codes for CASSSLAGASTDTQYF. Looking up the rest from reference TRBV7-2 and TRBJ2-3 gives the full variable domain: GAGVSQSPSNKVTEKGKDVELRCDPISGHTALYWYRQSLGQGLEFLIYFQGNSAPDKSGLPSDRFSAERTGGSVSTLTIQRTQQEDSAVYLCASSSLAGASTDTQYFGPGTRLTVL.

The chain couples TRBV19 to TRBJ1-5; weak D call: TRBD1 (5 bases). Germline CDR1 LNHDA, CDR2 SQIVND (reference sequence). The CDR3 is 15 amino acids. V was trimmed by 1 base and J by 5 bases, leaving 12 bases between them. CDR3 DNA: TGTGCCAGTAGTATAGTAGAGGCAGGGTATCAGCCCCAGCATTTT. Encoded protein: CASSIVEAGYQPQHF.

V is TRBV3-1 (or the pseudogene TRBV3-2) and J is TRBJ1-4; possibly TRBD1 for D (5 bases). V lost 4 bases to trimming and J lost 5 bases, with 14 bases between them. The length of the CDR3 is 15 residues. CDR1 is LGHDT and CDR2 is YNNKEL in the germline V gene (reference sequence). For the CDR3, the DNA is TGTGCCAGCAGCCTCCGGGGGTCCCCAAATGAAAAACTGTTTTTT. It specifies CASSLRGSPNEKLFF.

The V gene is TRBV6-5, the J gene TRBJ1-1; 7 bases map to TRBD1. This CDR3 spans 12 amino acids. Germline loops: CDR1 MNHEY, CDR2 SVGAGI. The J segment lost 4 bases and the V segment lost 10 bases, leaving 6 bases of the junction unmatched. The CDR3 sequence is CATTGSGTEAFF. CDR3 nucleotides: TGTGCCACGACAGGGTCGGGCACTGAAGCTTTCTTT.

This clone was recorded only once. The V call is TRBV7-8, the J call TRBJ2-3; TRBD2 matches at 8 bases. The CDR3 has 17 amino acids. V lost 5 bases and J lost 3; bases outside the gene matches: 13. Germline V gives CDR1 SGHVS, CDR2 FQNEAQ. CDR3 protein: CASSATLGLASTDTQYF. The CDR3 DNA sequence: TGTGCCAGCAGCGCGACCTTAGGACTAGCTTCGACAGATACGCAGTATTTT.

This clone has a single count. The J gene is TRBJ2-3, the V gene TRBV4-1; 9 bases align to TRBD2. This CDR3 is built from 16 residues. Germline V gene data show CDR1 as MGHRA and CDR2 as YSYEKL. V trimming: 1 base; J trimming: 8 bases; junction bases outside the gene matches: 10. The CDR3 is CASSQGRRTSAGTQYF. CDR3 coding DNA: TGCGCCAGCAGCCAAGGGCGGCGGACTAGCGCGGGTACGCAGTATTTT.

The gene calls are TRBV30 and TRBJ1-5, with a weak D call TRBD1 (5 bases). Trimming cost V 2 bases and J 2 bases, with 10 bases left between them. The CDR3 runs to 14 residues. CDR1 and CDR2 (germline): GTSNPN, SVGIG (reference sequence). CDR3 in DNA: TGTGCCTGGAGTCAGGGTAAGGGCAATCAGCCCCAGCATTTT. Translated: CAWSQGKGNQPQHF.

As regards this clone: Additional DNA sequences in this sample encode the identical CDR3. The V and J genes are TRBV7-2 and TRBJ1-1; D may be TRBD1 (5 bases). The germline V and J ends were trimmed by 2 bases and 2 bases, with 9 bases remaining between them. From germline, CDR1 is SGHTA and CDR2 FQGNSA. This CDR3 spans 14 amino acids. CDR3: CASSLWGVNTEAFF. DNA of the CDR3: TGTGCCAGCAGCTTATGGGGGGTTAACACTGAAGCTTTCTTT.

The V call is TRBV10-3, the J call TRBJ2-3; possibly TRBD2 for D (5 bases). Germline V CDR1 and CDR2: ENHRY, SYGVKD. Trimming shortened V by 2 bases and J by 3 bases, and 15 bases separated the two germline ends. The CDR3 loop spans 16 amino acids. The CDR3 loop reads CAISETLRVFTDTQYF. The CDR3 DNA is TGTGCCATCAGTGAGACGTTGAGGGTGTTTACAGATACGCAGTATTTT.

Here the CDR3 DNA reads TGTGCCAGCAGCTTAGAGTTTGGGACAGGGGTCAATGAGCAGTTCTTC. Amino acid sequence: CASSLEFGTGVNEQFF. V gene TRBV7-9 combines with J gene TRBJ2-1, with TRBD1 matching 10 bases. Germline lookup yields CDR1 SEHNR and CDR2 FQNEAQ (reference sequence). The CDR3 sequence is 16 residues long. V dropped 1 base and J dropped 6; count of bases not matched to a gene: 6.

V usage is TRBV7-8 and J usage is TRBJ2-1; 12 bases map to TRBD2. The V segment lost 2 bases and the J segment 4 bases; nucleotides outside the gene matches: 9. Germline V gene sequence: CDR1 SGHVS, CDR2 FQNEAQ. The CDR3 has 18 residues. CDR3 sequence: CASSLIRTSGMSYNEQFF. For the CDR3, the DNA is TGTGCCAGCAGCTTAATCCGGACTAGCGGGATGTCTTACAATGAGCAGTTCTTC.

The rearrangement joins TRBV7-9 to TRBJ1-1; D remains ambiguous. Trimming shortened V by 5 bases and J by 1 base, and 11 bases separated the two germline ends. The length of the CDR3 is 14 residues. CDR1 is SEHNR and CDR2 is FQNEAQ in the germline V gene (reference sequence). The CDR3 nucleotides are TGTGCCAGCAGCCCAACACATGGGAACACTGAAGCTTTCTTT. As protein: CASSPTHGNTEAFF.

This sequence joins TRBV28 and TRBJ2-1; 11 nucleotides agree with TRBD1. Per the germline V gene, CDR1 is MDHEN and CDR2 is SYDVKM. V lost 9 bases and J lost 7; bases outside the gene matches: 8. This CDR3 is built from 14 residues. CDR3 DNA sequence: TGTGCCAGTAGAGGACAGGGGGCGTCTAATGAGCAGTTCTTC. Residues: CASRGQGASNEQFF.